These 6 T cell receptor beta chains were all obtained from the same sample, sequenced in a study of blood T cell repertoires in COVID-19. Profiling relied on immunoSEQ multiplex PCR, and the TCRdb table lists in-frame clones only, not all of them. The sample consists of more than 200,000 clones, roughly 80% of them appearing once. The sequenced sample consisted of peripheral blood. These receptors all come from a woman of 80 years or more with acute or convalescent COVID-19.

CDR3 coding DNA: TGTGCCAGCAGCTTGGCCAAGGACAGGGGACGAGCTAACTATGGCTACACCTTC. Its translation is CASSLAKDRGRANYGYTF. The rearrangement joins TRBV5-4 to TRBJ1-2, with 9 nucleotides matching TRBD1. The CDR3 length is 18 residues. Germline trimming cut 0 bases from V and 0 bases from J; bases unmatched to any gene: 9. Germline V lookup: CDR1 SGHNT, CDR2 YYREEE (reference sequence).

The rearrangement links TRBV2 to TRBJ2-7; 9 nucleotides line up with TRBD2. With 6 bases clipped from V and 0 bases from J, the junction kept 6 bases outside the gene matches. The CDR3 runs 15 residues. Germline V gives CDR1 SNHLY, CDR2 FYNNEI. DNA of the CDR3: TGTGCCAGCAGGGCGACTAGCGGTACCTCCTACGAGCAGTACTTC. Translated: CASRATSGTSYEQYF. Combining the CDR3 with reference TRBV2 and TRBJ2-7 gives the whole variable domain EPEVTQTPSHQVTQMGQEVILRCVPISNHLYFYWYRQILGQKVEFLVSFYNNEISEKSEIFDDQFSVERPDGSNFTLKIRSTKLEDSAMYFCASRATSGTSYEQYFGPGTRLTVT.

The chain carries TRBV9 and TRBJ2-7; D not certain. The CDR3 is made up of 13 amino acids. CDR1 is SGDLS and CDR2 is YYNGEE in the germline V gene. V gave up 2 bases and J gave up 5 bases, with 11 bases separating them. The CDR3 sequence is CASSVLDWNEQYF. CDR3 nucleotide sequence: TGTGCCAGCAGCGTCCTAGACTGGAACGAGCAGTACTTC.

The chain couples TRBV30 to TRBJ1-5; TRBD1 aligns across 7 bases. Germline-derived CDR1 and CDR2 are GTSNPN and SVGIG (reference sequence). This CDR3 region has 13 residues. Trimming at V came to 0 bases and at J to 8 bases, leaving 4 bases not matched to a gene. The CDR3 sequence is CAWSVQGREPQHF. Written as DNA, the CDR3 is TGTGCCTGGAGTGTACAGGGGCGGGAGCCCCAGCATTTT. Variable domain in full (rest from reference TRBV30 and TRBJ1-5): SQTIHQWPATLVQPVGSPLSLECTVEGTSNPNLYWYRQAAGRGLQLLFYSVGIGQISSEVPQNLSASRPQDRQFILSSKKLLLSDSGFYLCAWSVQGREPQHFGDGTRLSIL.

The V and J genes are TRBV4-1 and TRBJ1-1; 7 bases line up with TRBD1. The CDR3 length is 14 residues. The germline V gene encodes CDR1 MGHRA and CDR2 YSYEKL. The J segment lost 0 bases and the V segment lost 6 bases, leaving 4 bases of the junction unmatched. CDR3 loop: CASRPTGMNTEAFF. The CDR3 DNA follows: TGCGCCAGCAGGCCGACAGGGATGAACACTGAAGCTTTCTTT.

The J gene is TRBJ2-5, the V gene TRBV5-6; the D gene is possibly TRBD1 (6 bases). Germline CDR1 SGHDT, CDR2 YYEEEE. This CDR3 has 14 amino acids. V was clipped by 2 bases and J by 2 bases, with 10 bases between them. CDR3 bases: TGTGCCAGCAGCTTCGTGACAGGACAAGAGACCCAGTACTTC. It yields the protein CASSFVTGQETQYF.